The clone carrying this T cell receptor beta chain appeared a few times. Its antigen is still unknown. V lost 5 bases and J lost 4; bases outside the gene matches: 6. Germline CDR1 reads DFQATT; CDR2 reads SNEGSKA (reference sequence). This CDR3 is 14 amino acids long. The data were obtained in a study of T cell repertoires in cytomegalovirus infection. For the study at large: Both recently identified HLA-C-restricted and well-studied HLA-B-restricted CMV epitopes were used in the study. Through public TCR beta signatures, both CMV infection and matching HLA type were indicated.

Study findings and constraints: Dominating the ex vivo response were HLA-C-restricted CMV-specific TCR beta clonotypes. Totalled public TCR beta family frequency picked out people who carried CMV plus the relevant HLA.

From the reads, TCRdb called clonotypes with MiXCR, one entry per CDR3 protein. The sample lists approximately 990,000 distinct CDR3 sequences; about a third were seen once. The sequence was obtained from a human donor in good health (CMV status not recorded). Some clones in this sample may be carry-over from other donors' samples. This chain joins TRBV20-1 and TRBJ2-1, with 9 bases lining up with TRBD2. This specimen consisted of cultured CD8+ T cells from PBMCs, obtained from culture after CMV antigen stimulation. CDR3 sequence (DNA): TGCAGTGCTGGGGAGCGGGGGGCTTACAATGAGCAGTTCTTC. Its protein is CSAGERGAYNEQFF.